This T cell receptor beta chain was found in a study of T cells in Graves' hyperthyroidism and ophthalmopathy. Amplification yielded TCR beta CDR3 regions, with RNA transcripts as the source. Carried out on the TCR CDR3, a first-round RT-PCR used the HTBI primer set. One entry per CDR3 protein results from TCRdb running MiXCR on the multiplex PCR reads. The sample holds about 360,000 distinct CDR3 sequences, roughly 13% seen once. In this sample, this clonotype turned up a few times. Sequenced sample: blood. The clonotype was recovered from a woman aged 18-29 years with Graves' hyperthyroidism.

In DNA form, the CDR3 reads TGTGCCAGCAGCTCCCAAATGGGGCACTCTGGAAACACCATATATTTT. It encodes CASSSQMGHSGNTIYF. This chain uses TRBV11-2 with TRBJ1-3; weak D call: TRBD1 (5 bases). Germline CDR1 SGHAT, CDR2 FQNNGV. The CDR3 is 16 residues long. The V and J ends lost 4 bases and 0 bases respectively, with 13 bases between them.